This is a list of T cell receptor beta chains from one sample in a study of human T cells and chemical hapten exposure. MiXCR, run by TCRdb on the RACE reads, gives a single entry per CDR3 protein. Found here are more than 150,000 distinct CDR3 sequences, roughly 30% of them singletons; the top ten hold 2.9%. The material sequenced was whole blood, taken in connection with sensitization to the hapten diphenylcyclopropenone (DPC). Source of these receptors: a woman under 40 with alopecia areata. Some clones in this sample may be carry-over from other donors' samples. Both conserved end residues are part of each CDR3. A D gene is named only where the DNA matches it firmly. A clone size is listed for some rows: how often the clone was seen (once, few, many), or a class if it is expanded.

d_gene	len	v_gene	abundance	j_gene	CDR3nt	CDR3aa
NA	13	TRBV28	many	TRBJ2-3	TGTGCCAGCAGTCCCGAGCACCAAGATACGCAGTATTTT	CASSPEHQDTQYF
NA	12	TRBV20-1	few	TRBJ2-2	TGCAGTGCTAACCTCGAGACCGGGGAGCTGTTTTTT	CSANLETGELFF
TRBD1	15	TRBV18	few	TRBJ1-1	TGTGCCAGCTCACCCCGGACAGGGTCGGGCACTGAAGCTTTCTTT	CASSPRTGSGTEAFF
NA	13	TRBV28	NA	TRBJ1-4	TGTGCCAGCAATCTGGACCAGAATGAAAAACTGTTTTTT	CASNLDQNEKLFF
NA	14	TRBV18	few	TRBJ2-7	TGTGCCACAACTCCAGGGTTACAATCCTACGAGCAGTACTTC	CATTPGLQSYEQYF
TRBD1	15	TRBV6-2/TRBV6-3	NA	TRBJ1-5	TGTGCCAGCAGTTATAACAGGGGAATCAATCAGCCCCAGCATTTT	CASSYNRGINQPQHF
NA	11	TRBV27	many	TRBJ2-5	TGTGCCAGCAGTTATGAAGAGACCCAGTACTTC	CASSYEETQYF
NA	14	TRBV12-3/TRBV12-4	NA	TRBJ1-6	TGTGCCAGCAGTTTAGGAGCAGACAATTCACCCCTCCACTTT	CASSLGADNSPLHF
NA	15	TRBV7-2	NA	TRBJ1-5	TGTGCCAGCAGCCCGAGGTCCAGGGACAATCAGCCCCAGCATTTT	CASSPRSRDNQPQHF
TRBD1	14	TRBV28	NA	TRBJ1-4	TGTGCCAGCAGTTTACCCGGACAGGGCGCAAAACTGTTTTTT	CASSLPGQGAKLFF
TRBD1	15	TRBV29-1	NA	TRBJ1-2	TGCAGCGTTGGACAGGGGGCTGGAGCTAACTATGGCTACACCTTC	CSVGQGAGANYGYTF
TRBD1	15	TRBV6-2/TRBV6-3	NA	TRBJ1-5	TGTGCCAGCAGCTGGGGACAGGGACAAAATCAGCCCCACCATTTT	CASSWGQGQNQPHHF
NA	16	TRBV28	NA	TRBJ2-3	TGTGCCAGCAGTTTATTGTCTCTGGGCCGCACAGATACGCAGTATTTT	CASSLLSLGRTDTQYF
NA	11	TRBV29-1	NA	TRBJ2-3	TGCAGCGCCGCCCGTGGGCCTGCAGAGTATTTT	CSAARGPAEYF
NA	13	TRBV7-2	NA	TRBJ1-2	TGTGCCAGCAGCTTAGGGTCCCTCTATGGCTACACCTTC	CASSLGSLYGYTF
TRBD2	17	TRBV20-1	few	TRBJ2-4	TGCAGTGCTAGGGGTAGCGGGGGAGGTTGGGCCAAAAACATTCAGTACTTC	CSARGSGGGWAKNIQYF
NA	16	TRBV5-1	NA	TRBJ1-2	TGCGCCAGCAGCTTGGAGGGCGGGGAGTCTAACTATGGCTACACCTTC	CASSLEGGESNYGYTF
NA	13	TRBV11-2	NA	TRBJ2-1	TGTGCCAGCAGCTTAGTGCCCCTCGGTGAGCAGTTCTTC	CASSLVPLGEQFF
TRBD2	13	TRBV29-1	many	TRBJ2-2	TGCAGCGTTCGGCTAGCGGGACCCGGGGAGCTGTTTTTT	CSVRLAGPGELFF
NA	15	TRBV11-2	once	TRBJ2-1	TGTGCCAGCAGCTTACTTTCGACAGCCGGTATTATTCCGTTCTTC	CASSLLSTAGIIPFF
NA	13	TRBV29-1	NA	TRBJ2-5	TGCAGCGTGGTCCCCGGGCCGACTAAGTCCCAGTACTTC	CSVVPGPTKSQYF
NA	15	TRBV29-1	NA	TRBJ2-1	TGCAGCGTTACAGGGTTACTAGTCGGGAACGGTGAGCAGTTCTTC	CSVTGLLVGNGEQFF
TRBD2	12	TRBV12-3/TRBV12-4	NA	TRBJ2-7	TGTGCCAGCTCACCGGGGGGCTACGAGCAGTACTTC	CASSPGGYEQYF
NA	16	TRBV5-1	NA	TRBJ2-7	TGCGCCAGCAGCTTGGACGTTTCAAACACAGGGTCCGAGCAGTACTTC	CASSLDVSNTGSEQYF
TRBD1	13	TRBV9	NA	TRBJ1-6	TGTGCCAGCAGCGCGACAGGGGACTCACCCCTCCACTTT	CASSATGDSPLHF
TRBD1	14	TRBV28	NA	TRBJ2-7	TGTGCCAGCAGTGGCTGGGACAGGGTCCACGAGCAGTACTTC	CASSGWDRVHEQYF
TRBD1	19	TRBV28	NA	TRBJ1-1	TGTGCCAGCAGTCTTTCCCGCGGGACAGGGGTCCAACTGGGGACTGAAGCTTTCTTT	CASSLSRGTGVQLGTEAFF
NA	14	TRBV28	once	TRBJ2-2	TGTGCCACCAGTCCGTGGGGCGCCACCGGGGAGCTGTTTTTT	CATSPWGATGELFF
NA	14	TRBV4-1	NA	TRBJ1-5	TGCGCCAGCAGCCTAGCTAGGGGAAATCAGCCCCAGCATTTT	CASSLARGNQPQHF
TRBD2	17	TRBV4-3	once	TRBJ2-7	TGCGCCAGCAGCCCCCGTCTGATGACTAGCGGGGTGTACGAGCAGTACTTC	CASSPRLMTSGVYEQYF
TRBD2	15	TRBV28	NA	TRBJ2-1	TGTGCCAGCAGTTCTTCATCGACTAGCGGAAATGAGCAGTTCTTC	CASSSSSTSGNEQFF
TRBD1	15	TRBV7-2	NA	TRBJ2-5	TGTGCCAGCAGCCCCACGGGGACAGGCCAAGAGACCCAGTACTTC	CASSPTGTGQETQYF
NA	12	TRBV5-1	few	TRBJ2-1	TGCGCCAGCAGCTTTAACAGGAATGAGCAGTTCTTC	CASSFNRNEQFF
NA	14	TRBV4-3	NA	TRBJ1-6	TGCGCCAGCAGCCAAAATATGGGGCCTGTAGCTCTCCACTTT	CASSQNMGPVALHF
TRBD1	18	TRBV7-2	few	TRBJ1-2	TGTGCCAGCAGCTTAGCTTGGACAGGCCCAGGGGCTAACTATGGCTACACCTTC	CASSLAWTGPGANYGYTF
NA	15	TRBV6-2/TRBV6-3	few	TRBJ2-5	TGTGCCAGCAGCTCGGGCGGGACAGTCCAAGAGACCCAGTACTTC	CASSSGGTVQETQYF
NA	16	TRBV5-1	NA	TRBJ1-6	TGCGCCAGCAGCTCCCACGGGGGGGCGCGTAATTCACCCCTCCACTTT	CASSSHGGARNSPLHF
NA	15	TRBV5-1	NA	TRBJ2-7	TGCGCCAGCAGCCCGACAACACGGACCCCCTACGAGCAGTACTTC	CASSPTTRTPYEQYF
NA	14	TRBV10-3	few	TRBJ2-5	TGTGCCATCAGTGAGTCGGAGACAGAAAAGACCCAGTACTTC	CAISESETEKTQYF
NA	13	TRBV3-1	NA	TRBJ1-1	TGTGCCAGCAGCCAAGAGGGGCGCGGTGAAGCTTTCTTT	CASSQEGRGEAFF
NA	14	TRBV5-5	NA	TRBJ1-2	TGTGCCAGCAGCTTGGGGACAGTTAACTATGGCTACACCTTC	CASSLGTVNYGYTF
TRBD1	14	TRBV29-1	NA	TRBJ1-5	TGCAGCGTTGCGACAGGGGGAACTGATCAGCCCCAGCATTTT	CSVATGGTDQPQHF
NA	15	TRBV4-2	NA	TRBJ2-7	TGTGCCAGCAGCCAAGATCGGGGCGTCACCTACGAGCAGTACTTC	CASSQDRGVTYEQYF
NA	14	TRBV2	NA	TRBJ2-2	TGTGCCAGCAGTGAAGTAGGGTTGACCGGGGAGCTGTTTTTT	CASSEVGLTGELFF